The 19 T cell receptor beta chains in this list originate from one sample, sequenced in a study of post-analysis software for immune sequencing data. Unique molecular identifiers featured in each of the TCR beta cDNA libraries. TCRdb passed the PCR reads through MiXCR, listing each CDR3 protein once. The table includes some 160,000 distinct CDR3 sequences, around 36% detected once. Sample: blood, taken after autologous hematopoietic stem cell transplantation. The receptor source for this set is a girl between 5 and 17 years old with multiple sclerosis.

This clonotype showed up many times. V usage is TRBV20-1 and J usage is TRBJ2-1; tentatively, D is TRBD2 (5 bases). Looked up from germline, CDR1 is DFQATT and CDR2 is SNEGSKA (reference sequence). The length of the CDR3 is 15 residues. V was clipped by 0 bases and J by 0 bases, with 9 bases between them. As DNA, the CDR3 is TGCAGTGCTAGAGATACGGGGAGCTCCTACAATGAGCAGTTCTTC. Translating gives CSARDTGSSYNEQFF.

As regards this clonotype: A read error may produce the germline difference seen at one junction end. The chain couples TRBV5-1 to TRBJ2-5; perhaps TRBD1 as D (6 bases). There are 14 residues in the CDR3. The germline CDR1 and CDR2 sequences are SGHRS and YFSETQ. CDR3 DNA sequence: TGCGCCAACAGCCCAAAGGGGGACCAGGAGACCCAGTACTTC. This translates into CANSPKGDQETQYF.

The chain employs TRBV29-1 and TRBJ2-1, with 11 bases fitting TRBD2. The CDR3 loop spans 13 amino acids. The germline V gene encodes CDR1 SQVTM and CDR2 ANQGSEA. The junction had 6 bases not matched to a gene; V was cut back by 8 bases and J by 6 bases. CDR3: CSIWGLAANEQFF. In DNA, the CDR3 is TGCAGCATTTGGGGACTAGCGGCCAATGAGCAGTTCTTC.

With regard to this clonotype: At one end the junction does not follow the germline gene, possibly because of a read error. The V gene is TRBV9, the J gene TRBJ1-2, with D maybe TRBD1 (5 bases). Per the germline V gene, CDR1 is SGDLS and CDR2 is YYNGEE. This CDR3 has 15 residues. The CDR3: CAGSVEEGYSHGYTF. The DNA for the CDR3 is TGTGCCGGCAGCGTAGAGGAGGGGTACTCACATGGCTACACCTTC.

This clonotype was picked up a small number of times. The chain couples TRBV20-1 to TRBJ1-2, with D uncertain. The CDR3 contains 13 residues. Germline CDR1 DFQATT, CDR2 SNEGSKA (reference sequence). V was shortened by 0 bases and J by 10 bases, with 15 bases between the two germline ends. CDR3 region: CSARDQDDFVYTF. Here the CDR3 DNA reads TGCAGTGCTAGAGATCAGGACGATTTCGTCTACACCTTC.

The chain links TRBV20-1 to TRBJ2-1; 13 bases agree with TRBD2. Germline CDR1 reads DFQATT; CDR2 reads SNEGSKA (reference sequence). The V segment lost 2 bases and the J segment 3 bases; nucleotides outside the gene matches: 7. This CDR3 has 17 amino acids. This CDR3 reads CSARRTSGSLFYNEQFF. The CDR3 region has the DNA TGCAGTGCTAGACGGACTAGCGGGAGCCTTTTCTACAATGAGCAGTTCTTC.

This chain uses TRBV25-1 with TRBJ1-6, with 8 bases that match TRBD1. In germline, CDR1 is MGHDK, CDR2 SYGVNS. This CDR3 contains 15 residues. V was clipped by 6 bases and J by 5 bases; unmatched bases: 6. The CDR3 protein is CASRDWTGNNSPLHF. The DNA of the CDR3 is TGTGCCAGCAGGGACTGGACAGGGAATAATTCACCCCTCCACTTT.

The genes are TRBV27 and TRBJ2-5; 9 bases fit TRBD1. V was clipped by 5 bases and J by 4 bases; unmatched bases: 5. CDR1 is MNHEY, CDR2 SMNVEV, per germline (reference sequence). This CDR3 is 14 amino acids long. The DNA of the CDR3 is TGTGCCAGCAGTCTACAGGGGGCTGGAGAGACCCAGTACTTC. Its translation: CASSLQGAGETQYF.

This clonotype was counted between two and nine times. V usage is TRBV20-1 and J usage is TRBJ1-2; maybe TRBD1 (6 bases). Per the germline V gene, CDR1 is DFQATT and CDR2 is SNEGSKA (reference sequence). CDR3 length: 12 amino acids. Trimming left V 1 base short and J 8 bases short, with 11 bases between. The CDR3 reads CSARGTGNGYTF. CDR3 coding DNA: TGCAGTGCTAGAGGCACAGGGAACGGCTACACCTTC.

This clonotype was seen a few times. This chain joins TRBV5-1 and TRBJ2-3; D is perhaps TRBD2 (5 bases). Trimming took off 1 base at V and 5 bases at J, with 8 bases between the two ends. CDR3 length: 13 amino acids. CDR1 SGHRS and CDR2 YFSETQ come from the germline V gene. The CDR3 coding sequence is TGCGCCAGCAGCTTGTTCGGGGAAGATACGCAGTATTTT. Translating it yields CASSLFGEDTQYF.

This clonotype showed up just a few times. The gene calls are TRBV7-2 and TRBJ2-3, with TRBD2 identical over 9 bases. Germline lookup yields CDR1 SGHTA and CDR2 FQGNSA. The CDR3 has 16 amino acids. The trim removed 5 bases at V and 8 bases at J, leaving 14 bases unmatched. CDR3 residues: CASSPSGLAPLGTQYF. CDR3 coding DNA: TGTGCCAGCAGCCCTTCGGGACTAGCCCCTCTGGGTACGCAGTATTTT.

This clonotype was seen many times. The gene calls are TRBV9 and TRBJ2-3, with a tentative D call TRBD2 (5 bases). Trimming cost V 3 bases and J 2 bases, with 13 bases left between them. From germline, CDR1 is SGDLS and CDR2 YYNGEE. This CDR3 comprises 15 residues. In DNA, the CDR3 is TGTGCCAGCAGCGCAAGCGGACTTAACACAGATACGCAGTATTTT. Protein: CASSASGLNTDTQYF.

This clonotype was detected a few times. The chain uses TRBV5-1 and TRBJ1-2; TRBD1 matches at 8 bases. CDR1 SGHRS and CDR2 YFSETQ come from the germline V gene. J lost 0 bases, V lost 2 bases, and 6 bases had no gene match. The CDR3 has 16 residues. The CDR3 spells CASSLGRQGPNYGYTF. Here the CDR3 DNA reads TGCGCCAGCAGCTTAGGCAGACAGGGGCCTAACTATGGCTACACCTTC.

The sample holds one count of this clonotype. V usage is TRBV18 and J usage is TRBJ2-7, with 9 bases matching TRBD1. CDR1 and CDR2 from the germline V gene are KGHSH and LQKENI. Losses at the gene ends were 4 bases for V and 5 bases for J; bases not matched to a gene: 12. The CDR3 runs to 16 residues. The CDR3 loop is CASSRWQGQGVNEQYF. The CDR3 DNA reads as TGTGCCAGCTCACGATGGCAGGGACAGGGTGTTAACGAGCAGTACTTC. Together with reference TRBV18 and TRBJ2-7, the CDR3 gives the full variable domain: NAGVMQNPRHLVRRRGQEARLRCSPMKGHSHVYWYRQLPEEGLKFMVYLQKENIIDESGMPKERFSAEFPKEGPSILRIQQVVRGDSAAYFCASSRWQGQGVNEQYFGPGTRLTVT.

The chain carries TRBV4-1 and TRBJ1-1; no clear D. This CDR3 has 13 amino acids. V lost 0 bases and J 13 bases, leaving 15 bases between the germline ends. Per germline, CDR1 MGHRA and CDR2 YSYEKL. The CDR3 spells CASSQDGIYLGFF. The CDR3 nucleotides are TGCGCCAGCAGCCAAGACGGGATTTACTTAGGTTTCTTT.

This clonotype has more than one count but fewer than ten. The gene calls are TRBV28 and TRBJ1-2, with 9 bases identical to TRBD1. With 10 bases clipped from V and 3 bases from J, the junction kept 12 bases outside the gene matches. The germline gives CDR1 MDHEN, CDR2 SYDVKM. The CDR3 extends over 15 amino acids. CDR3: CATTPTGTGHYGYTF. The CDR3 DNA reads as TGTGCCACGACCCCGACCGGGACAGGGCACTATGGCTACACCTTC.

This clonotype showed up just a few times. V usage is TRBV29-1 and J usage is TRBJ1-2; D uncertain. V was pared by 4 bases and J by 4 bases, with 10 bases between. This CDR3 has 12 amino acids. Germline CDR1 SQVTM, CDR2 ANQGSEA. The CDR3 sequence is CSVVVGSYGYTF. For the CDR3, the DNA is TGCAGCGTTGTAGTCGGGAGCTATGGCTACACCTTC.

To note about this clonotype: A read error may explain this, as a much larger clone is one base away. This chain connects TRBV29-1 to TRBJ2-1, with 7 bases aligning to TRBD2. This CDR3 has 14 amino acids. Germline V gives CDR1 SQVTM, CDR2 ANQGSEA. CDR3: CSIEASGVYNEQFF. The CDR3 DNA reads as TGCAGCATTGAGGCTAGCGGAGTCTACAATGAGCAGTTCTTC.

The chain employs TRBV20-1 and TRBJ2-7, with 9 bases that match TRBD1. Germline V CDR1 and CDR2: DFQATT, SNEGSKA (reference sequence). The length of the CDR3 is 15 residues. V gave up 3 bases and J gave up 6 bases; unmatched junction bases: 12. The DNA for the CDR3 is TGCAGTGCTAGTGACCGGGGACAGGGACTATCCGAGCAGTACTTC. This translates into CSASDRGQGLSEQYF.